The 17 T cell receptor beta chains in this list originate from one sample, sequenced in a study of blood T cell repertoires in COVID-19. Produced via immunoSEQ multiplex PCR; TCRdb's table is partial and in-frame only. The sample yields approximately 100,000 clones, approximately 92% seen once. Sequencing used peripheral blood. The source is a man aged 65-85 years with acute or convalescent COVID-19.

CDR3 nucleotide sequence: TGTGCCAGCTCACGAGGACAGGGAATCGCGGATACGCAGTATTTT. Protein sequence: CASSRGQGIADTQYF. This sequence joins TRBV18 and TRBJ2-3; TRBD1 agrees at 8 bases. This CDR3 has 15 residues. CDR1 KGHSH and CDR2 LQKENI come from the germline V gene. V gave up 4 bases and J gave up 6 bases; unmatched junction bases: 9.

The chain carries TRBV6-5 and TRBJ2-7; 9 positions match TRBD1. V lost 2 bases, J lost 3 bases, and 2 bases stayed unmatched. There are 14 residues in the CDR3. The germline CDR1 and CDR2 sequences are MNHEY and SVGAGI. The CDR3 sequence is CASSYGTGIYEQYF. As DNA, the CDR3 is TGTGCCAGCAGTTACGGGACAGGGATCTACGAGCAGTACTTC.

The table lists this clone with a few counts. CDR3 protein: CASSLSTGSVEKLFF. The DNA for the CDR3 is TGTGCCAGCAGCTTGTCGACAGGGTCTGTTGAAAAACTGTTTTTT. V usage is TRBV5-6 and J usage is TRBJ1-4; TRBD1 agrees at 7 bases. V was pared by 1 base and J by 7 bases, with 7 bases of the junction left unmatched. Germline CDR1 and CDR2: SGHDT and YYEEEE. This CDR3 region has 15 residues.

The rearrangement links TRBV7-8 to TRBJ2-5, with D possibly matching TRBD2 (6 bases). The CDR3 contains 14 residues. The germline V gene encodes CDR1 SGHVS and CDR2 FQNEAQ. The V end was cut by 1 base, the J end by 1 base, with 7 bases between. The CDR3 nucleotides read TGTGCCAGCAGCTTAGGGGAGGTCCAAGAGACCCAGTACTTC. Amino acid sequence: CASSLGEVQETQYF.

The V gene is TRBV5-1, the J gene TRBJ1-2, with 8 bases matching TRBD1. V dropped 0 bases and J dropped 2; count of bases not matched to a gene: 3. The germline CDR1 and CDR2 sequences are SGHRS and YFSETQ. The CDR3 is 15 amino acids. CDR3 coding DNA: TGCGCCAGCAGCTTGGTCCCAGGGGGCAACTATGGCTACACCTTC. Protein: CASSLVPGGNYGYTF.

The chain has TRBV19 and TRBJ2-5; 7 bases are a match to TRBD2. Germline values: CDR1 LNHDA, CDR2 SQIVND (reference sequence). The CDR3 runs 15 residues. J lost 4 bases, V lost 1 base, and 6 bases had no gene match. Here the CDR3 reads CASSIGGGQIETQYF. CDR3 nucleotide sequence: TGTGCCAGTAGTATAGGGGGAGGGCAGATAGAGACCCAGTACTTC.

The chain has TRBV10-1 and TRBJ1-1; 12 bases line up with TRBD1. CDR1 WNHNN and CDR2 SYGVQD come from the germline V gene (reference sequence). This CDR3 is 17 amino acids long. The trim removed 1 base at V and 4 bases at J, leaving 7 bases unmatched. CDR3 in amino acids: CASSEFPGQGAGTEAFF. CDR3 in DNA: TGCGCCAGCAGTGAGTTCCCGGGACAGGGGGCGGGCACTGAAGCTTTCTTT.

V usage is TRBV30 and J usage is TRBJ2-3; 10 bases line up with TRBD1. Trimming cost V 5 bases and J 4 bases; bases outside gene matches: 9. The CDR3 loop spans 15 amino acids. Germline CDR1 is GTSNPN and CDR2 is SVGIG (reference sequence). The chain's CDR3 is CAWDRTGGFADTQYF. The CDR3 coding sequence is TGTGCCTGGGATCGGACAGGGGGTTTTGCAGATACGCAGTATTTT.

The rearrangement uses TRBV24-1 and TRBJ1-4; 8 bases agree with TRBD1. CDR3 length: 14 residues. Germline V gene data show CDR1 as KGHDR and CDR2 as SFDVKD. V lost 7 bases, J lost 8 bases, and 8 bases stayed unmatched. The CDR3 DNA reads TGTGCCACCAGCTGGACAGGGAGGGAGGAAAAACTGTTTTTT. It is translated as CATSWTGREEKLFF.

The rearrangement links TRBV4-1 to TRBJ1-1, with D maybe TRBD1 (6 bases). V lost 2 bases to trimming and J lost 11 bases, with 12 bases between them. This CDR3 contains 12 residues. The germline gives CDR1 MGHRA, CDR2 YSYEKL. CDR3: CASSQTGGAAFF. The CDR3 DNA reads as TGCGCCAGCAGCCAAACGGGGGGGGCGGCTTTCTTT.

The chain has TRBV28 and TRBJ2-3; no clear D gene. Per the germline V gene, CDR1 is MDHEN and CDR2 is SYDVKM. This CDR3 contains 13 residues. V lost 4 bases and J 5 bases, leaving 10 bases between the germline ends. Written as DNA, the CDR3 is TGTGCCAGCAGTTCGCGTGCCCGAGATACGCAGTATTTT. Translated, it gives CASSSRARDTQYF.

The chain couples TRBV19 to TRBJ1-6; TRBD1 aligns across 10 bases. V was pared by 8 bases and J by 6 bases, with 13 bases of the junction left unmatched. The CDR3 is made up of 17 amino acids. Looked up from germline, CDR1 is LNHDA and CDR2 is SQIVND (reference sequence). This CDR3 reads CASQPGTGAPFNSPLHF. Here the CDR3 DNA reads TGTGCCAGTCAGCCGGGGACAGGGGCCCCTTTTAATTCACCCCTCCACTTT. The full variable domain, in which reference TRBV19 and TRBJ1-6 provide the parts outside the CDR3, is DGGITQSPKYLFRKEGQNVTLSCEQNLNHDAMYWYRQDPGQGLRLIYYSQIVNDFQKGDIAEGYSVSREKKESFPLTVTSAQKNPTAFYLCASQPGTGAPFNSPLHFGNGTRLTVT.

The chain uses TRBV28 and TRBJ1-1; possible D gene TRBD1, 5 bases. The CDR3 covers 13 residues. The V end lost 7 bases, the J end lost 2 bases, and 11 bases lay between the germline ends. The germline CDR1 and CDR2 sequences are MDHEN and SYDVKM. DNA for the CDR3: TGTGCCAGCAAGCCAGGGTATAACACTGAAGCTTTCTTT. It yields the protein CASKPGYNTEAFF.

The chain links TRBV7-9 to TRBJ2-7, with TRBD1 identical over 11 bases. Looked up from germline, CDR1 is SEHNR and CDR2 is FQNEAQ (reference sequence). V shed 2 bases, J shed 6 bases, and the junction held 6 bases outside the gene matches. The CDR3 loop spans 15 amino acids. The CDR3 DNA reads as TGTGCCAGCAGCTTATTCCGGGACAGGGGGACCGAGCAGTACTTC. Encoded protein: CASSLFRDRGTEQYF.

In this sample, this clone turned up once. J is TRBJ1-5 and V is TRBV6-5, with D tentatively TRBD1 (5 bases). Germline CDR1 and CDR2: MNHEY and SVGAGI. The CDR3 is 15 amino acids. V was pared by 5 bases and J by 7 bases, with 18 bases between. The CDR3 is CASSQSRQGLQPQHF. In nucleotides, the CDR3 is TGTGCCAGCAGTCAAAGCAGGCAGGGACTACAGCCCCAGCATTTT.

The chain carries TRBV25-1 and TRBJ2-7; 13 positions match TRBD2. The J segment lost 9 bases and the V segment lost 5 bases, leaving 7 bases of the junction unmatched. The CDR3 totals 14 residues. CDR1 is MGHDK and CDR2 is SYGVNS in the germline V gene. CDR3 in amino acids: CASSLTSGRAVQYF. DNA for the CDR3: TGTGCCAGCAGTCTAACTAGCGGGAGGGCCGTGCAGTACTTC.

V and J are TRBV6-2 or TRBV6-3 and TRBJ2-1, with D perhaps TRBD2 (5 bases). Looked up from germline, CDR1 is MNHEY and CDR2 is SVGEGT. V was shortened by 4 bases and J by 0 bases, with 13 bases between the two germline ends. The CDR3 spans 16 residues. CDR3 in DNA: TGTGCCAGCAGTTCCCAAGAGGGTCGCTCCTACAATGAGCAGTTCTTC. It encodes CASSSQEGRSYNEQFF.